This T cell receptor beta chain comes out of a study of T cell repertoires in cytomegalovirus infection. Study details: Recently described HLA-C-restricted plus well-studied HLA-B-restricted CMV epitopes were used. CMV infection and matching HLA type were both indicated by public TCR beta signatures.

This clonotype showed up just a few times. Its antigen remains unknown. A single record per CDR3 protein comes from TCRdb applying MiXCR to the reads. The table records about 920,000 distinct CDR3 sequences, 30% to 40% of them present only once. Notes on the study in general: Identification of carriers of CMV plus the relevant HLA was achieved through cumulative public TCR beta family frequency. CMV-specific HLA-C-restricted TCR beta clonotypes dominated the ex vivo response.

The V gene end was trimmed by 5 bases and the J gene end by 6 bases; junction bases not matched to a gene: 1. The CDR3 length is 13 residues. The clonotype was recovered from a human donor in good health (CMV status not recorded). Some clones in this sample may be carry-over from other donors' samples. V is TRBV12-3 or TRBV12-4 and J is TRBJ2-7; 13 bases align to TRBD2. The source was cultured CD8+ T cells from PBMCs, collected from culture after CMV antigen stimulation. The CDR3 DNA reads TGTGCCAGCAGTAGGACTAGCGGGGGCGAGCAGTACGTC. It codes for CASSRTSGGEQYV.